The rows below give T cell receptor beta chains drawn from one sample of a study of cytomegalovirus exposure and HLA in healthy donors. Libraries were prepared by immunoSEQ multiplex PCR; TCRdb keeps only in-frame clonotypes and omits some of them. Among 100,000 to 150,000 clones listed, around 67% were seen once. Sample: PBMCs. The receptors here all came from a man aged 55 to 70 in good health and CMV-seropositive. Each CDR3 is given without its conserved first and last residue.

v_gene,j_gene,CDR3aa
TRBV5-4,TRBJ2-3,ASSLRLAGITDTQY
TRBV6-6,TRBJ2-1,ASQRGSDHEQF
TRBV6-5,TRBJ1-1,ASLRGGMNTEAF
TRBV11-2,TRBJ1-2,ASSLWTGGGGYT
TRBV7-2,TRBJ2-7,ASSGLTPYEQY
TRBV5-1,TRBJ1-3,ASSPDMTHSGNTIY
TRBV27,TRBJ2-7,ASGTGLHEQY
TRBV28,TRBJ1-2,ASSGVAGQYGYT
TRBV5-1,TRBJ2-7,ASNPGLAGLSYEQY
TRBV19,TRBJ1-1,ASSTPGEGVNTEAF
TRBV28,TRBJ1-2,ASSTPRLGARGYT
TRBV5-1,TRBJ2-4,ASSPTSLTKNIQY
TRBV6-1,TRBJ1-6,ASSRQPNSPLH
TRBV10-3,TRBJ1-2,AISESEDYGYT